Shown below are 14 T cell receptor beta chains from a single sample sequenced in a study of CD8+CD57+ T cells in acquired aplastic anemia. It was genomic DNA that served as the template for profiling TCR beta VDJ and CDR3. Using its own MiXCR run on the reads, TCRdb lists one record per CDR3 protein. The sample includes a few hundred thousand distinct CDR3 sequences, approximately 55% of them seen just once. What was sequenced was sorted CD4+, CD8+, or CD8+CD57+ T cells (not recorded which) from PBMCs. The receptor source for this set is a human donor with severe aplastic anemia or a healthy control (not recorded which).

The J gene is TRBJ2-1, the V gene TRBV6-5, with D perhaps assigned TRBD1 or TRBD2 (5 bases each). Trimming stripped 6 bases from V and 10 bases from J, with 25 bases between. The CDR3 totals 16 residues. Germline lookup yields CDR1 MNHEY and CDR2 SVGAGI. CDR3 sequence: CASSRTGTNGPGEQFF. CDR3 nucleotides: TGTGCCAGCAGCCGTACCGGGACCAACGGTCCTGGGGAGCAGTTCTTC.

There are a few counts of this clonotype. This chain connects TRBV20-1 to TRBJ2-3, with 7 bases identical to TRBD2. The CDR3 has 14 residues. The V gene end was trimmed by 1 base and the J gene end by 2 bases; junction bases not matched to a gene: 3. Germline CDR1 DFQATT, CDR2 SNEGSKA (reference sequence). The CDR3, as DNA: TGCAGTGCTAGAGTTGCGGGGGTCACAGATACGCAGTATTTT. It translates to CSARVAGVTDTQYF.

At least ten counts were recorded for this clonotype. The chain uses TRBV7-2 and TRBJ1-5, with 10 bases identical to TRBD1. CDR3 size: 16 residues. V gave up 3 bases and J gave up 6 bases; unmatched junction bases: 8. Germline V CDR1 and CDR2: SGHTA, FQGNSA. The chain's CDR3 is CASSFTTGGKSQPQHF. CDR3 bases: TGTGCCAGCAGCTTCACGACAGGGGGCAAGAGTCAGCCCCAGCATTTT. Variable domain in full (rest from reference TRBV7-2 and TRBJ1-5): GAGVSQSPSNKVTEKGKDVELRCDPISGHTALYWYRQSLGQGLEFLIYFQGNSAPDKSGLPSDRFSAERTGGSVSTLTIQRTQQEDSAVYLCASSFTTGGKSQPQHFGDGTRLSIL.

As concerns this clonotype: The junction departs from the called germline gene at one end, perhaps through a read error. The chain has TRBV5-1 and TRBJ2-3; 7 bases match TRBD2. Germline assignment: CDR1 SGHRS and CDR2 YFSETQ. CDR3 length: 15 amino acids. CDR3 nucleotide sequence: TGTGCCAGCAGCTTAGGCCAGCGGGACACAGATACGCAGTATTTT. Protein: CASSLGQRDTDTQYF.

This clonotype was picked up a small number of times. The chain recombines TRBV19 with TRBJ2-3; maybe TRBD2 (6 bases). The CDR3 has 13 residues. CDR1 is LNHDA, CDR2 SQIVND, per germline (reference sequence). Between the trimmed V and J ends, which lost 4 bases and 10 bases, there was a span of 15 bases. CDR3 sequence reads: CASSTTGPGAQYF. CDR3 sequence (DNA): TGTGCCAGTAGTACCACCGGCCCGGGGGCGCAGTATTTT.

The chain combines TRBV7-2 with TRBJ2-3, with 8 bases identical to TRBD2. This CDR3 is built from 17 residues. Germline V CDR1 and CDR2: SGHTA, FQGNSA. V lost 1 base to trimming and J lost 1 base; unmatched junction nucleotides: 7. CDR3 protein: CASSLVGAGGGTDTQYF. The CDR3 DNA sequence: TGTGCCAGCAGCTTAGTTGGGGCGGGGGGTGGCACAGATACGCAGTATTTT.

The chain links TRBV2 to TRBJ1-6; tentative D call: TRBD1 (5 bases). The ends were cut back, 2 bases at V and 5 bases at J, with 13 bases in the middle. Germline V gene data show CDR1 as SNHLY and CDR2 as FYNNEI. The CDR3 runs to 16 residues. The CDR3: CASSELGTANNSPLHF. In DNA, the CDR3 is TGTGCCAGCAGTGAATTGGGGACCGCGAATAATTCACCCCTCCACTTT.

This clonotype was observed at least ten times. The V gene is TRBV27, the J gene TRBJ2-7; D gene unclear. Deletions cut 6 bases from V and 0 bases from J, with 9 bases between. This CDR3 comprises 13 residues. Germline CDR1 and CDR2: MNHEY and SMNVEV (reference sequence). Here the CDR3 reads CASRRLGSYEQYF. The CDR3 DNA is TGTGCCAGCAGGAGACTGGGCTCCTACGAGCAGTACTTC.

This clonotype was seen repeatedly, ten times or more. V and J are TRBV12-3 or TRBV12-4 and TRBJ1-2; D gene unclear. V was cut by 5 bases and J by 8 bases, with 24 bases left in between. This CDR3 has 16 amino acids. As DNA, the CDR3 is TGTGCCAGCAGTCACCTCCCCGATCGACCTCTGATCGGCTACACCTTC. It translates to CASSHLPDRPLIGYTF.

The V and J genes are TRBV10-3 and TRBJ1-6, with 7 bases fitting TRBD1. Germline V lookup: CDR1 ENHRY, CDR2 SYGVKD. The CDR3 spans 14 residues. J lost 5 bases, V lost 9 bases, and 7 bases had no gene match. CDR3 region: CAITADRDNSPLHF. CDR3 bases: TGTGCCATTACGGCAGACAGGGATAATTCACCCCTCCACTTT.

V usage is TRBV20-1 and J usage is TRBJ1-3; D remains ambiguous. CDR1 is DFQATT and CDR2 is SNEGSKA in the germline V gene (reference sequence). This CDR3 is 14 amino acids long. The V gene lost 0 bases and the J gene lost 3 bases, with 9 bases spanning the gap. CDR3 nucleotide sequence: TGCAGTGCTAGAGATGGTTGGGGTGGAAACACCATATATTTT. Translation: CSARDGWGGNTIYF.

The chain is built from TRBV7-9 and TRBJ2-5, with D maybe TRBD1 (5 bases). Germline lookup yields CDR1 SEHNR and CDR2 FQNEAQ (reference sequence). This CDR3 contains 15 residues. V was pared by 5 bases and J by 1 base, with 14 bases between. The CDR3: CASSTPGWTQETQYF. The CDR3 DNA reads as TGTGCCAGCAGCACCCCAGGGTGGACCCAAGAGACCCAGTACTTC.

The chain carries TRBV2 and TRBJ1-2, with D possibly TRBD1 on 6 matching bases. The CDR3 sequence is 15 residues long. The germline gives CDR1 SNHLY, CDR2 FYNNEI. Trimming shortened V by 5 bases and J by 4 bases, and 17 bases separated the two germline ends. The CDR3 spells CASSIPTQGSYGYTF. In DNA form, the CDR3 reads TGTGCCAGCAGTATACCTACCCAGGGGTCCTATGGCTACACCTTC.

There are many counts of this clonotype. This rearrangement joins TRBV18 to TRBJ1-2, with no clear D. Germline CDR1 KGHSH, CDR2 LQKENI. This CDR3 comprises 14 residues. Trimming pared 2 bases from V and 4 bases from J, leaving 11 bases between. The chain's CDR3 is CASSPEHSSYGYTF. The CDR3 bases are TGTGCCAGCTCACCAGAGCACAGCTCCTATGGCTACACCTTC.